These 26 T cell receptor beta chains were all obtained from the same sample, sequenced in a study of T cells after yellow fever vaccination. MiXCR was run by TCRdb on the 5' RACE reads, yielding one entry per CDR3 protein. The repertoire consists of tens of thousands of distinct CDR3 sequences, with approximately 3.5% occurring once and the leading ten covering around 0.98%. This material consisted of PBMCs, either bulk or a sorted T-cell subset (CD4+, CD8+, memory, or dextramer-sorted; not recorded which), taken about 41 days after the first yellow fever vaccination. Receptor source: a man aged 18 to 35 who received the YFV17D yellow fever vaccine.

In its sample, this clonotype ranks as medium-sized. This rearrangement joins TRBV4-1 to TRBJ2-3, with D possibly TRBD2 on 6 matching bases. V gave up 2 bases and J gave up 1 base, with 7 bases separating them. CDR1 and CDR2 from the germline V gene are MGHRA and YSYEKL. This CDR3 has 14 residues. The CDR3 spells CASSQPGGTDTQYF. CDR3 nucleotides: TGCGCCAGCAGCCAACCGGGGGGCACAGATACGCAGTATTTT.

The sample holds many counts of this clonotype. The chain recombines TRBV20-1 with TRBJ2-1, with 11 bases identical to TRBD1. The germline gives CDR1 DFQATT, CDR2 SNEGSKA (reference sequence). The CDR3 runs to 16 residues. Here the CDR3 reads CSLPGQGGYRNNEQFF. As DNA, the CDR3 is TGCAGCCTCCCGGGACAGGGGGGCTATCGGAACAATGAGCAGTTCTTC.

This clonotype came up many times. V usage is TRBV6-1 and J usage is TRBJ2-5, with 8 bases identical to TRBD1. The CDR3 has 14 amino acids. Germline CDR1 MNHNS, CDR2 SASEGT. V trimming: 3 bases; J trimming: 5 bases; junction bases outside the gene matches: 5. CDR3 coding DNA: TGTGCCAGCAGTGAGAGCAGGGGGCGGGAGACCCAGTACTTC. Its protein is CASSESRGRETQYF.

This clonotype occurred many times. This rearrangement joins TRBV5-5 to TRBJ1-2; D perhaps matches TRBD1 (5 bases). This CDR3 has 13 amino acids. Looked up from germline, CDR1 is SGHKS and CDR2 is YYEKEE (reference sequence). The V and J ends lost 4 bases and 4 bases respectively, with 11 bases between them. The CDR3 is CASSRARGYGYTF. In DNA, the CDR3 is TGTGCCAGCAGCCGAGCTAGGGGCTATGGCTACACCTTC.

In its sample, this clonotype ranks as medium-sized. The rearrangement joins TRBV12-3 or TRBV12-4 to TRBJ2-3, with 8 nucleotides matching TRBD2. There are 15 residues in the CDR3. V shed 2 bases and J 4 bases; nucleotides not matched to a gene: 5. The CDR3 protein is CASSLRTGGADTQYF. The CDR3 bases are TGTGCCAGCAGTTTAAGAACGGGGGGGGCAGATACGCAGTATTTT.

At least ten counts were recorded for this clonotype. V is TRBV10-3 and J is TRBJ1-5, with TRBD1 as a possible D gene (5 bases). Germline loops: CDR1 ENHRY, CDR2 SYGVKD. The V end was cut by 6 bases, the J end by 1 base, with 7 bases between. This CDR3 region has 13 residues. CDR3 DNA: TGTGCCATCAGAGGACAAAGCAATCAGCCCCAGCATTTT. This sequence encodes CAIRGQSNQPQHF.

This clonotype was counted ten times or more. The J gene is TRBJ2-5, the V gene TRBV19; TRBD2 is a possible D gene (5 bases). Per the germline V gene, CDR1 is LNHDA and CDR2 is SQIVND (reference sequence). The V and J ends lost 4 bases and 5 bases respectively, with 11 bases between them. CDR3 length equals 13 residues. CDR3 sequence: CASSTTQRETQYF. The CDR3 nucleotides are TGTGCCAGTAGTACAACCCAGCGGGAGACCCAGTACTTC.

CDR3 nucleotide sequence: TGTACCTTCAGTCTTCAAGAGACCCAGTACTTC. It codes for CTFSLQETQYF. The chain recombines TRBV12-3 or TRBV12-4 with TRBJ2-5; D remains unclear. The CDR3 loop spans 11 amino acids.

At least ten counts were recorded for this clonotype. The chain's CDR3 is CASTPGKYYGYTF. The CDR3 DNA sequence: TGTGCCAGCACTCCAGGGAAGTACTATGGCTACACCTTC. V and J are TRBV6-6 and TRBJ1-2; D is possibly TRBD1 (5 bases). CDR3 length: 13 residues. With 7 bases removed from V and 3 bases from J, the gap between germline ends came to 12 bases. CDR1 and CDR2 from the germline V gene are MNHNY and SVGAGI (reference sequence).

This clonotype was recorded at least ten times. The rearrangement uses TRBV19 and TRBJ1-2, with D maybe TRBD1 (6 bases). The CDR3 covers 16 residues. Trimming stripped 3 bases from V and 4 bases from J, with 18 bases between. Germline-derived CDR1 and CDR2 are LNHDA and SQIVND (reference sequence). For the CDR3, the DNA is TGTGCCAGTAGTATTGGGTACAGGGCGGCGAGCTATGGCTACACCTTC. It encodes CASSIGYRAASYGYTF.

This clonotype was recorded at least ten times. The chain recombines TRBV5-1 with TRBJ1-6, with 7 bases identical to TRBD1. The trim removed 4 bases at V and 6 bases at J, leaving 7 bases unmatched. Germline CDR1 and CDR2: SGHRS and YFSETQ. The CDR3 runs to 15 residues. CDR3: CASSPEGAPNSPLHF. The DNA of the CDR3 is TGCGCCAGCAGCCCCGAGGGGGCTCCTAATTCACCCCTCCACTTT. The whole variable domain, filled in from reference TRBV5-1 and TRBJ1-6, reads KAGVTQTPRYLIKTRGQQVTLSCSPISGHRSVSWYQQTPGQGLQFLFEYFSETQRNKGNFPGRFSGRQFSNSRSEMNVSTLELGDSALYLCASSPEGAPNSPLHFGNGTRLTVT.

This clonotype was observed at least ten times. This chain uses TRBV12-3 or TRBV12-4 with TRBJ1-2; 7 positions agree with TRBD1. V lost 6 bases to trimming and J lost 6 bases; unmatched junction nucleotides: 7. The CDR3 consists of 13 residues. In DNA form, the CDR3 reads TGTGCCAGCAGCATACAGGGGATGGATGGCTACACCTTC. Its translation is CASSIQGMDGYTF.

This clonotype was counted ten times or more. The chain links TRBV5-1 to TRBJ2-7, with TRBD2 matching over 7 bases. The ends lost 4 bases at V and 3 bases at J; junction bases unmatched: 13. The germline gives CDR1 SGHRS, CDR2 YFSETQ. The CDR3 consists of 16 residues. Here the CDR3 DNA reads TGCGCCAGCAGCCCCCGGGGGGAGCCGTTAAACTACGAGCAGTACTTC. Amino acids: CASSPRGEPLNYEQYF.

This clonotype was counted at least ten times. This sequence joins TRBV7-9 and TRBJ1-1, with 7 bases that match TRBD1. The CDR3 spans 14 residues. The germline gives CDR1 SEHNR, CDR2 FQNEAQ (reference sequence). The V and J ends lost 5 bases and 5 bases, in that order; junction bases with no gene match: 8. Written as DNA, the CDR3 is TGTGCCAGCAGCCTAGGACAGGACCTGACTGAAGCTTTCTTT. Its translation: CASSLGQDLTEAFF.

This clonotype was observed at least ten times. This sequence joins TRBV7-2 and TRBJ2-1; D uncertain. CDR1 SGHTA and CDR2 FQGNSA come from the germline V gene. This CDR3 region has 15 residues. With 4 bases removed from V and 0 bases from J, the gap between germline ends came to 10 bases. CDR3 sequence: CASSSPGYSYNEQFF. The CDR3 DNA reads TGTGCCAGCAGCTCACCCGGGTACTCCTACAATGAGCAGTTCTTC. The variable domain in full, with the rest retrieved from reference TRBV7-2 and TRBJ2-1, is GAGVSQSPSNKVTEKGKDVELRCDPISGHTALYWYRQSLGQGLEFLIYFQGNSAPDKSGLPSDRFSAERTGGSVSTLTIQRTQQEDSAVYLCASSSPGYSYNEQFFGPGTRLTVL.

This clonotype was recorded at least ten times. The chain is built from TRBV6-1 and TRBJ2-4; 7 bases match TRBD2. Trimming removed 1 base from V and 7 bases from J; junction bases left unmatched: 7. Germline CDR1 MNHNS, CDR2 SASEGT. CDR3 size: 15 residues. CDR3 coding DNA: TGTGCCAGCAGTGAAGAATGGGAGGGGTTGAACATTCAGTACTTC. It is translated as CASSEEWEGLNIQYF.

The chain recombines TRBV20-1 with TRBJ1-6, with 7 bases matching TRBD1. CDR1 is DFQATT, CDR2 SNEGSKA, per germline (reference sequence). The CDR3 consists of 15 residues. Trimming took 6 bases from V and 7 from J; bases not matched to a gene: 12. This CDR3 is CSARPAGQINSPLHF. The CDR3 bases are TGCAGTGCCCGCCCGGCGGGACAGATCAATTCACCCCTCCACTTT.

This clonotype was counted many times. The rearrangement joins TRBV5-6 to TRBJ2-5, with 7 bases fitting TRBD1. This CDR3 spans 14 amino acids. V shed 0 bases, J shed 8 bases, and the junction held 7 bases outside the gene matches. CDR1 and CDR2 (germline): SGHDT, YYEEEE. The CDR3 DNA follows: TGTGCCAGCAGCTTGGAACAGGGGCGGAGAACCCAGTACTTC. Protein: CASSLEQGRRTQYF.

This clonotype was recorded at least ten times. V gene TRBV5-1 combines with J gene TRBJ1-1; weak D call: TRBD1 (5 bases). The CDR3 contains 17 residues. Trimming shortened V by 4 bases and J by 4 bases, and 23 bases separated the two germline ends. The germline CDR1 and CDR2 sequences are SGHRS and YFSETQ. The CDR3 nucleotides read TGCGCCAGCAGCCCCCAGGGATGGGGTATAACGACCACTGAAGCTTTCTTT. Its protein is CASSPQGWGITTTEAFF.

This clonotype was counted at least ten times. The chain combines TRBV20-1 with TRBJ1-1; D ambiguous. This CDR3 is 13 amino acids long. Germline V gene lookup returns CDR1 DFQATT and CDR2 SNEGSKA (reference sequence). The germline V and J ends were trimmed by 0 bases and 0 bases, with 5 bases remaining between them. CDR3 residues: CSARELVNTEAFF. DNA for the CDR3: TGCAGTGCTAGAGAGTTAGTGAACACTGAAGCTTTCTTT.

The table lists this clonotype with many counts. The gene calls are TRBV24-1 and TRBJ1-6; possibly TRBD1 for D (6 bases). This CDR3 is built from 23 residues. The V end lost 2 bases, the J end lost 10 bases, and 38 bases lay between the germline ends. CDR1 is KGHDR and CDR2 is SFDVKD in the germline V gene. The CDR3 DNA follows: TGTGCCACCAGTGATTACTACCAAGCTGTAACATTGTGGGGACATGAGGTCATCTCACCCCTCCACTTT. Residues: CATSDYYQAVTLWGHEVISPLHF.

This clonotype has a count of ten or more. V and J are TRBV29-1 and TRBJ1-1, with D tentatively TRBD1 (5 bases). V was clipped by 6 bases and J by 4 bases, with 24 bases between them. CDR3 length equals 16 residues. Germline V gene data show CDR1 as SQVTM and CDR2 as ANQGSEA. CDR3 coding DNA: TGCAGCGTCTACTTACTTGAGTCCCGGGGGGGCACTGAAGCTTTCTTT. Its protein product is CSVYLLESRGGTEAFF.

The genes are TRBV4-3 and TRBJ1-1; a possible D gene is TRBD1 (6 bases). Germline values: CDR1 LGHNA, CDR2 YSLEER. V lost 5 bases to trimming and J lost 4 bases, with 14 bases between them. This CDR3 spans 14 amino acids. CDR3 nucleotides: TGCGCCAGCAGCGCACCTGGAGGGGGCACTGAAGCTTTCTTT. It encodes CASSAPGGGTEAFF.

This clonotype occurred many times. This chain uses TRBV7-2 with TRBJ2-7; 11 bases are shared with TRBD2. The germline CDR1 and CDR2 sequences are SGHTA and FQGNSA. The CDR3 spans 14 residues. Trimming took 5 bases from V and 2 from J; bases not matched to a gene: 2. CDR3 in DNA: TGTGCCAGCAGCCCTAGCGGGGGGCCCTACGAGCAGTACTTC. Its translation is CASSPSGGPYEQYF.

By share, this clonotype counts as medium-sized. In DNA, the CDR3 is TGTGCCAGCAGTTTTGACAGGGGCCACGAGCAGTACGTC. Protein sequence: CASSFDRGHEQYV. The chain employs TRBV28 and TRBJ2-7; 8 bases fit TRBD1. V trimming: 3 bases; J trimming: 5 bases; junction bases outside the gene matches: 3. This CDR3 comprises 13 residues. The germline V gene encodes CDR1 MDHEN and CDR2 SYDVKM.

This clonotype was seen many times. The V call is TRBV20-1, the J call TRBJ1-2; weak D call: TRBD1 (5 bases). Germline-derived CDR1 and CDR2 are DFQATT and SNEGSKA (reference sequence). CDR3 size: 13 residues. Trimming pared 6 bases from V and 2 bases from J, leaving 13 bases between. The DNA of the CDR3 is TGCAGTGCCCCTGGGGGGGGAAACTATGGCTACACCTTC. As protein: CSAPGGGNYGYTF.